The 17 T cell receptor beta chains given below trace back to one sample, sequenced in a study of human T cells and chemical hapten exposure. The time point is: patch test 1, 2 weeks after DPC sensitization. Treatment specified: therapeutic diphenylcyclopropenone sensitization with weekly scalp DPC. TCRdb itself ran the RACE reads through MiXCR, one entry per CDR3 protein. The sample holds around 99,000 distinct CDR3 sequences, roughly 12% seen once. The sample here was whole blood, taken in connection with sensitization to the hapten diphenylcyclopropenone (DPC). These receptors were taken from a middle-aged woman with alopecia areata. Some clones in this sample may be carry-over from other donors' samples.

The chain combines TRBV7-9 with TRBJ1-6; D is uncertain. Germline V gene lookup returns CDR1 SEHNR and CDR2 FQNEAQ (reference sequence). The V gene lost 1 base and the J gene lost 2 bases, with 3 bases spanning the gap. The CDR3 contains 14 residues. The CDR3 spells CASSLDTYNSPLHF. In nucleotides, the CDR3 is TGTGCCAGCAGCTTAGACACCTATAATTCACCCCTCCACTTT.

The chain links TRBV6-2 or TRBV6-3 to TRBJ1-5; TRBD1 might be the D (6 bases). Germline V gene data show CDR1 as MNHEY and CDR2 as SVGEGT. There are 16 residues in the CDR3. V was pared by 5 bases and J by 5 bases, with 19 bases between. The CDR3 region is CASSPLRGARDQPQHF. For the CDR3, the DNA is TGTGCCAGCAGTCCTCTTCGGGGGGCGCGGGATCAGCCCCAGCATTTT.

V is TRBV4-1 and J is TRBJ2-2, with no clear D. This CDR3 is built from 14 residues. The germline CDR1 and CDR2 sequences are MGHRA and YSYEKL. Trimming cost V 0 bases and J 4 bases, with 6 bases left between them. The chain's CDR3 is CASSQEATTGELFF. The CDR3 coding sequence is TGCGCCAGCAGCCAAGAAGCTACCACCGGGGAGCTGTTTTTT.

This clonotype came up a few times. The DNA for the CDR3 is TGCGCCAGCAGCTTGTCACCAAACACAGATACGCAGTATTTT. Its translation: CASSLSPNTDTQYF. This chain links TRBV5-1 with TRBJ2-3; D not certain. This CDR3 spans 14 amino acids. The germline V gene encodes CDR1 SGHRS and CDR2 YFSETQ. Trimming took off 1 base at V and 2 bases at J, with 8 bases between the two ends.

This clonotype turned up a few times. The gene calls are TRBV4-1 and TRBJ1-6; D remains unclear. V dropped 0 bases and J dropped 8 bases, with 5 bases sitting between them. The CDR3 covers 13 residues. Germline-derived CDR1 and CDR2 are MGHRA and YSYEKL. The CDR3 spells CASSQDGYSPLHF. For the CDR3, the DNA is TGCGCCAGCAGCCAAGATGGGTATTCACCCCTCCACTTT.

This clonotype appeared many times. The V call is TRBV6-5, the J call TRBJ2-1; unclear D gene. The CDR3 covers 15 residues. Germline loops: CDR1 MNHEY, CDR2 SVGAGI. Trimming removed 4 bases from V and 2 bases from J, with 12 bases in between. CDR3 sequence (DNA): TGTGCCAGCAGTTTGGTCGAAGCTACCTACAATGAGCAGTTCTTC. Amino acid sequence: CASSLVEATYNEQFF.

The table lists this clonotype with a few counts. CDR3 residues: CASREGQTPTIYF. CDR3 DNA sequence: TGCGCCAGCAGAGAGGGACAGACTCCCACCATATATTTT. The chain links TRBV5-1 to TRBJ1-3; 7 bases line up with TRBD1. Germline V gene sequence: CDR1 SGHRS, CDR2 YFSETQ. The CDR3 consists of 13 residues. J lost 9 bases, V lost 5 bases, and 8 bases had no gene match.

The sample holds a few counts of this clonotype. The chain has TRBV9 and TRBJ2-2, with D perhaps TRBD1 or TRBD2 (5 bases each). This CDR3 spans 15 amino acids. Germline values: CDR1 SGDLS, CDR2 YYNGEE. Trimming removed 0 bases at V and 6 bases at J, with 12 bases between. The CDR3 DNA reads as TGTGCCAGCAGCGTAGCTGGGGGAGTGCCCGGGGAGCTGTTTTTT. Protein: CASSVAGGVPGELFF. Variable domain in full (rest from reference TRBV9 and TRBJ2-2): DSGVTQTPKHLITATGQRVTLRCSPRSGDLSVYWYQQSLDQGLQFLIQYYNGEERAKGNILERFSAQQFPDLHSELNLSSLELGDSALYFCASSVAGGVPGELFFGEGSRLTVL.

This clonotype has at least ten counts. The gene calls are TRBV7-8 and TRBJ2-1; D is undetermined. The CDR3 consists of 12 residues. The germline V gene encodes CDR1 SGHVS and CDR2 FQNEAQ. V shed 5 bases and J shed 9 bases, with 11 bases lying between them. The CDR3 DNA is TGTGCCAGCAGCCCCACCTCGGGTGAGCAGTTCTTC. Translated: CASSPTSGEQFF.

A few counts support this clonotype. The gene calls are TRBV7-3 and TRBJ1-6, with 9 positions matching TRBD1. The V gene end was trimmed by 4 bases and the J gene end by 6 bases; junction bases not matched to a gene: 4. Germline assignment: CDR1 SGHTA and CDR2 FQGTGA. This CDR3 is built from 15 residues. The CDR3 spells CASSSGQGFNSPLHF. CDR3 in DNA: TGTGCCAGCAGCTCCGGACAGGGGTTTAATTCACCCCTCCACTTT.

This chain joins TRBV4-1 and TRBJ2-5; the match to TRBD1 covers 10 bases. Germline V CDR1 and CDR2: MGHRA, YSYEKL. CDR3 size: 16 residues. The trim removed 5 bases at V and 4 bases at J, leaving 10 bases unmatched. The CDR3, as DNA: TGCGCCAGCAGCAGGACCGGGACAGGGGACTCAGAGACCCAGTACTTC. Its translation: CASSRTGTGDSETQYF.

V is TRBV28 and J is TRBJ2-2; D not resolved. The length of the CDR3 is 12 residues. The ends were cut back, 2 bases at V and 5 bases at J, with 3 bases in the middle. Germline V gene lookup returns CDR1 MDHEN and CDR2 SYDVKM. The CDR3 DNA follows: TGTGCCAGCAGTTTACAAACCGGGGAGCTGTTTTTT. This translates into CASSLQTGELFF.

This chain uses TRBV5-5 with TRBJ1-5; TRBD1 agrees at 7 bases. The ends lost 2 bases at V and 1 base at J; junction bases unmatched: 3. Germline V gene data show CDR1 as SGHKS and CDR2 as YYEKEE (reference sequence). This CDR3 spans 15 amino acids. In DNA, the CDR3 is TGTGCCAGCAGCTTCATGACAGGGAGCAATCAGCCCCAGCATTTT. Encoded protein: CASSFMTGSNQPQHF.

This clonotype showed up many times. The J gene is TRBJ1-6, the V gene TRBV2; the D gene is possibly TRBD1 (5 bases). The CDR3 is 13 amino acids. Germline CDR1 and CDR2: SNHLY and FYNNEI. Deletions cut 6 bases from V and 7 bases from J, with 10 bases between. The chain's CDR3 is CASRRQTNSPLHF. The DNA for the CDR3 is TGTGCCAGCAGGCGACAGACCAATTCACCCCTCCACTTT.

The chain has TRBV3-1 and TRBJ2-1; TRBD1 aligns across 9 bases. The CDR3 consists of 16 residues. Looked up from germline, CDR1 is LGHDT and CDR2 is YNNKEL (reference sequence). V shed 5 bases, J shed 5 bases, and the junction held 10 bases outside the gene matches. The CDR3 coding sequence is TGTGCCAGCAGCTTTTCCCAGACAGGGGGGAACAATGAGCAGTTCTTC. Its protein product is CASSFSQTGGNNEQFF.

The chain has TRBV29-1 and TRBJ1-2; no clear D gene. Germline V gives CDR1 SQVTM, CDR2 ANQGSEA. V lost 5 bases to trimming and J lost 0 bases, with 13 bases between them. The CDR3 is 14 amino acids. The CDR3 sequence: CSVLLASTNYGYTF. The DNA of the CDR3 is TGCAGCGTTCTTCTAGCCTCAACTAACTATGGCTACACCTTC.

This chain joins TRBV7-9 and TRBJ1-1; 8 nucleotides align to TRBD1. With V trimmed by 6 bases and J by 1 base, 4 bases remained unmatched. From germline, CDR1 is SEHNR and CDR2 FQNEAQ (reference sequence). The CDR3 has 14 residues. CDR3 sequence (DNA): TGTGCCAGCAGTACAGGGGGAACGAACACTGAAGCTTTCTTT. Translating it yields CASSTGGTNTEAFF.